This TCR beta chain was observed in a study of blood T cell repertoires in COVID-19. This clone was counted a few times. Libraries were prepared by immunoSEQ multiplex PCR; TCRdb keeps only in-frame clonotypes and omits some of them. The sample holds approximately 110,000 clones, under 80% seen once. This CDR3 region has 14 residues. The trim removed 10 bases at V and 2 bases at J, leaving 8 bases unmatched. Per the germline V gene, CDR1 is ENHRY and CDR2 is SYGVKD. This TCR came from a woman in her 70s with acute or convalescent COVID-19. The sample taken for sequencing was peripheral blood. The chain recombines TRBV10-3 with TRBJ1-5; TRBD1 agrees at 7 bases. DNA for the CDR3: TGTGCCACGAGGGGGCAGAACGGCAATCAGCCCCAGCATTTT. Protein product: CATRGQNGNQPQHF.